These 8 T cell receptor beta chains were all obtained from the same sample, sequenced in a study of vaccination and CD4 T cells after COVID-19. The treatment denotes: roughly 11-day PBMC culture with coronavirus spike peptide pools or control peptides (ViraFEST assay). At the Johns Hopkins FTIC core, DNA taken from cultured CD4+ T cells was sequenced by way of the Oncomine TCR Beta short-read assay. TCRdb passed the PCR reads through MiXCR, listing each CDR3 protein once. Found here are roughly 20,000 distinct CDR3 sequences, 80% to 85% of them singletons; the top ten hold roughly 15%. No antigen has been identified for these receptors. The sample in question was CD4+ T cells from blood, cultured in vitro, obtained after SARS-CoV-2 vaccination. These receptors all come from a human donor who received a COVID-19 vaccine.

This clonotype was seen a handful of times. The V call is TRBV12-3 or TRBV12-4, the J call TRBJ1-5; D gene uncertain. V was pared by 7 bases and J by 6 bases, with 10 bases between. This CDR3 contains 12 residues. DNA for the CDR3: TGTGCCAGCACATTAGCGGGTCAGCCCCAGCATTTT. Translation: CASTLAGQPQHF.

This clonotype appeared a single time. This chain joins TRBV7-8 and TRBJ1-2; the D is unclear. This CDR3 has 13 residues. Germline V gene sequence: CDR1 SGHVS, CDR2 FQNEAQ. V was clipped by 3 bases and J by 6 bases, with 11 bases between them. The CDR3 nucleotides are TGTGCCAGCAGCTTGGGGAGGGTCGATGGCTACACCTTC. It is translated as CASSLGRVDGYTF.

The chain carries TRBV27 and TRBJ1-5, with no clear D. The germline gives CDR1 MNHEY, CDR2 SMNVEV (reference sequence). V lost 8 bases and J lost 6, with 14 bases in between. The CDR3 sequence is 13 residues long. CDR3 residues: CASSLAPFQPQHF. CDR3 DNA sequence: TGTGCCAGCTCACTCGCCCCTTTTCAGCCCCAGCATTTT.

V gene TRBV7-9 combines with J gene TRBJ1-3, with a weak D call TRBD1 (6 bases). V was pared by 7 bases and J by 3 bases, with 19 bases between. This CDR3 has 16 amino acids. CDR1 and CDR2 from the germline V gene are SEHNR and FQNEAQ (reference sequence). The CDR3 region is CASNTQGASFGNTIYF. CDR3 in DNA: TGTGCCAGCAACACACAGGGTGCGAGTTTTGGAAACACCATATATTTT.

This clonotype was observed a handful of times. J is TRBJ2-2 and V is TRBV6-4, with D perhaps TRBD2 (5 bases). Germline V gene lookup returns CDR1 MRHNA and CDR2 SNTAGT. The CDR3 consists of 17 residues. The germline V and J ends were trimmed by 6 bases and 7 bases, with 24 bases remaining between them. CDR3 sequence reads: CASSPRSGRARGGELFF. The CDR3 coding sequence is TGTGCCAGCAGCCCAAGGTCGGGAAGGGCGCGTGGCGGGGAGCTGTTTTTT.

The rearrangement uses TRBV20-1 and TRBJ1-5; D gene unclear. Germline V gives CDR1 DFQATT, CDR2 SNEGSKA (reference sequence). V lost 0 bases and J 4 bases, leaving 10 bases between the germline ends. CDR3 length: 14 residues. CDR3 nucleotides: TGCAGTGCTAGAGACCGGTACCCGAATCAGCCCCAGCATTTT. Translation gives CSARDRYPNQPQHF.

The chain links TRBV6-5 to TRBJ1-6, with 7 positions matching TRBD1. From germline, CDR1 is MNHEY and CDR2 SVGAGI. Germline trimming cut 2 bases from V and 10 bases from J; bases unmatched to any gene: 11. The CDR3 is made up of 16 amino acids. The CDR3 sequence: CASSYRTGWNASPLHF. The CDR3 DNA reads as TGTGCCAGCAGTTACCGGACAGGTTGGAATGCCTCACCCCTCCACTTT.

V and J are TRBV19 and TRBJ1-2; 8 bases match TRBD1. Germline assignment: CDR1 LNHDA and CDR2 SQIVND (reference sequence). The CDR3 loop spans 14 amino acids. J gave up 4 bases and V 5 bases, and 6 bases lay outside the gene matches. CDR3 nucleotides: TGTGCCAGTAGTTTCGGCGGGACAGGCTATGGCTACACCTTC. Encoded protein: CASSFGGTGYGYTF.